The 15 T cell receptor beta chains listed next were all sequenced from one sample in a study of T cells in Graves' hyperthyroidism and ophthalmopathy. Regions amplified from RNA transcripts were the TCR beta CDR3 regions. The HTBI primer set served for first-round RT-PCR of the TCR CDR3. TCRdb re-called the multiplex PCR reads through MiXCR, storing one row per CDR3 protein. Seen here are approximately 690,000 distinct CDR3 sequences, less than 25% observed once, and the top ten hold about 34%. Material: blood. These receptors were collected from a man younger than 40 with Graves' ophthalmopathy.

This clonotype has a handful of counts. The chain recombines TRBV30 with TRBJ2-7, with D tentatively TRBD1 (5 bases). This CDR3 region has 12 residues. V shed 5 bases and J shed 3 bases, with 11 bases lying between them. The germline gives CDR1 GTSNPN, CDR2 SVGIG (reference sequence). The CDR3 DNA is TGTGCCTGGCAGGGTCCCGTCTACGAGCAGTACTTC. Translating it yields CAWQGPVYEQYF.

This clonotype was seen ten or more times. The CDR3 reads CASSYHPPSVKGTEAFF. The CDR3 bases are TGCGCCAGCAGTTACCACCCCCCATCGGTGAAGGGCACTGAAGCTTTCTTT. The J gene is TRBJ1-1, the V gene TRBV5-1; D gene ambiguous. Germline values: CDR1 SGHRS, CDR2 YFSETQ. The CDR3 totals 17 residues. Deletions cut 5 bases from V and 4 bases from J, with 24 bases between.

The V call is TRBV29-1, the J call TRBJ1-2, with 9 bases lining up with TRBD1. This CDR3 contains 13 residues. Germline V gene sequence: CDR1 SQVTM, CDR2 ANQGSEA. Unmatched junction bases numbered 8, after V lost 4 bases and J lost 8 bases. CDR3 nucleotides: TGCAGCGTTGTCCTTCTGACAGGGGGAGGCTACACCTTC. Protein sequence: CSVVLLTGGGYTF.

The chain recombines TRBV5-1 with TRBJ2-3; D unresolved. Trimming took 1 base from V and 2 from J, leaving 14 bases between them. Germline V gives CDR1 SGHRS, CDR2 YFSETQ. CDR3 length: 16 amino acids. For the CDR3, the DNA is TGCGCCAGCAGCTTGTTAGTGAACTTTAACACAGATACGCAGTATTTT. It specifies CASSLLVNFNTDTQYF.

Many counts were recorded for this clonotype. The chain carries TRBV28 and TRBJ1-5; a possible D gene is TRBD1 (5 bases). The V gene lost 2 bases and the J gene lost 6 bases, with 11 bases spanning the gap. Germline V gene sequence: CDR1 MDHEN, CDR2 SYDVKM. There are 14 residues in the CDR3. CDR3 bases: TGTGCCAGCAGTTTAAACCAGGGAAGTCAGCCCCAGCATTTT. Encoded protein: CASSLNQGSQPQHF.

This sequence joins TRBV7-2 and TRBJ2-7; no firm D call. V lost 1 base and J lost 7, with 14 bases in between. Germline lookup yields CDR1 SGHTA and CDR2 FQGNSA. The CDR3 has 14 residues. CDR3 loop: CASSLEAPLGEQYF. The CDR3 DNA reads TGTGCCAGCAGCTTAGAAGCCCCCCTTGGAGAGCAGTACTTC.

In regard to this clonotype: The junction and the germline gene differ at one end; a read error may be behind it. V and J are TRBV20-1 and TRBJ2-2; 8 positions agree with TRBD1. CDR3 length: 15 amino acids. The germline gives CDR1 DFQATT, CDR2 SNEGSKA (reference sequence). For the CDR3, the DNA is TGCAGTGCCAGAGGACAGGGCGGGAACACCGGGGAGCTGTTTTTT. Its protein product is CSARGQGGNTGELFF.

There are a few counts of this clonotype. The rearrangement uses TRBV12-3 or TRBV12-4 and TRBJ2-7, with 7 bases fitting TRBD1. With 5 bases clipped from V and 3 bases from J, the junction kept 7 bases outside the gene matches. The CDR3 length is 14 residues. Written as DNA, the CDR3 is TGTGCCAGCAGTCCCGGACAGGTTAACTACGAGCAGTACTTC. Amino acid sequence: CASSPGQVNYEQYF.

A word on this clonotype: This sequence may be a read error, since a much larger clone differs from it by one base. The chain links TRBV7-2 to TRBJ2-7, with TRBD2 as a possible D gene (6 bases). The length of the CDR3 is 17 residues. The germline CDR1 and CDR2 sequences are SGHTA and FQGNSA. CDR3 sequence (DNA): TGTGCCGGCAGCTTAGCGGCGGGAAGTCTAGCAACCTACGAGCAGTACTTC. Protein sequence: CAGSLAAGSLATYEQYF.

The sample holds many counts of this clonotype. The chain is built from TRBV28 and TRBJ2-7, with TRBD1 matching over 7 bases. The germline V gene has CDR1 MDHEN and CDR2 SYDVKM. Trimming took 2 bases from V and 7 from J; bases not matched to a gene: 8. CDR3 length: 14 residues. In DNA, the CDR3 is TGTGCCAGCAGTTTACGACAGGGATCGGATGAGCAGTACTTC. It encodes CASSLRQGSDEQYF.

The V gene is TRBV6-1, the J gene TRBJ2-1; no clear D gene. The CDR3 has 15 amino acids. Per the germline V gene, CDR1 is MNHNS and CDR2 is SASEGT. The V and J ends lost 5 bases and 0 bases respectively, with 11 bases between them. As DNA, the CDR3 is TGTGCCAGCAGTTCCGGACCGGGCTCCTACAATGAGCAGTTCTTC. Its protein product is CASSSGPGSYNEQFF.

This clonotype was seen repeatedly, ten times or more. V is TRBV20-1 and J is TRBJ2-3, with D uncertain. Germline V gene sequence: CDR1 DFQATT, CDR2 SNEGSKA (reference sequence). The CDR3 runs 14 residues. V gave up 3 bases and J gave up 5 bases, with 15 bases separating them. DNA of the CDR3: TGCAGTGCTAGTACCCCAGCCCGGCTAGATACGCAGTATTTT. This sequence encodes CSASTPARLDTQYF.

This clonotype was counted between two and nine times. The V gene is TRBV5-1, the J gene TRBJ2-5; 8 bases agree with TRBD2. The CDR3 covers 17 residues. V gave up 0 bases and J gave up 4 bases; unmatched junction bases: 11. Germline assignment: CDR1 SGHRS and CDR2 YFSETQ. Written as DNA, the CDR3 is TGCGCCAGCAGCTTGGAGGGTAGTAGCGGGAACCGAGAGACCCAGTACTTC. Residues: CASSLEGSSGNRETQYF.

This clonotype was detected many times. The chain couples TRBV11-1 to TRBJ2-3; D is tentatively TRBD1 or TRBD2 (5 bases each). The germline V gene has CDR1 SGHAT and CDR2 FQDESV (reference sequence). Trimming took off 5 bases at V and 2 bases at J, with 14 bases between the two ends. This CDR3 contains 15 residues. The CDR3 loop is CASSPIGTATDTQYF. The CDR3 nucleotides read TGTGCCAGCAGCCCGATAGGGACCGCCACAGATACGCAGTATTTT.

This clonotype came up many times. The V call is TRBV30, the J call TRBJ1-1, with D possibly matching TRBD1 (6 bases). The CDR3 has 14 amino acids. Between the trimmed V and J ends, which lost 3 bases and 5 bases, there was a span of 16 bases. The germline CDR1 and CDR2 sequences are GTSNPN and SVGIG (reference sequence). The CDR3 bases are TGTGCCTGGAGCGGATTAAGGGGGAGGACTGAAGCTTTCTTT. It yields the protein CAWSGLRGRTEAFF.